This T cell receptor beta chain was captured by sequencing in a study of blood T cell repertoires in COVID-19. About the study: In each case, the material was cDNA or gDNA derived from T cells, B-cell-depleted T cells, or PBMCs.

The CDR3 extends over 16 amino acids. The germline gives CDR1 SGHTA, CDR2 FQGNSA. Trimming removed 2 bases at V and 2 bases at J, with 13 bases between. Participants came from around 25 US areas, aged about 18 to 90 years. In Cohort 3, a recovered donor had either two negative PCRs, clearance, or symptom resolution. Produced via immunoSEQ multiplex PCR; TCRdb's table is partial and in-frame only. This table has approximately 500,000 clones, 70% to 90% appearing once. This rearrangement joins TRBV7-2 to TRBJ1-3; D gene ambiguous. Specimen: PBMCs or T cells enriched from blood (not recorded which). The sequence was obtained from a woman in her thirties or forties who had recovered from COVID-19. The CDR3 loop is CASSLIGDPTGNTIYF. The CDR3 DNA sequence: TGTGCCAGCAGCTTAATCGGGGATCCAACTGGAAACACCATATATTTT.